A selection of T cell receptor beta chains follows, all from one sample in a study of T cell responses to AZD1222 COVID-19 vaccine. The data were produced by immunoSEQ multiplex PCR, yet TCRdb's version contains in-frame clones alone and is incomplete. Among some 150,000 clones listed, about 91% were seen once. The sequencing used peripheral blood, collected on day 0 of AZD1222 vaccination. The source is an adult in good health. CDR3s include the opening cysteine and the closing phenylalanine or tryptophan. The D gene is left open where the match is weak. A clone size is listed for some rows: how often the clone was seen (once, few, many), or a class if it is expanded.

. TRBJ1-2 . TRBV4-1 CASSPPGGHGYTF TGCGCCAGCAGCCCTCCCGGCGGGCATGGCTACACCTTC
. TRBJ1-5 . TRBV7-8 CASSLGSWTGNQPQHF TGTGCCAGCAGCTTAGGGTCCTGGACGGGCAATCAGCCCCAGCATTTT
. TRBJ1-1 . TRBV19 CASCQRGLGVAFF TGTGCCAGTTGTCAGAGGGGCCTGGGCGTAGCTTTCTTT
. TRBJ1-5 . TRBV24-1 CATSDFVSNQPQHF TGTGCCACCAGTGATTTTGTAAGCAATCAGCCCCAGCATTTT
. TRBJ1-1 TRBD1 TRBV18 CASSPGPRTGRTEAFF TGTGCCAGCTCACCTGGACCTCGGACAGGACGGACTGAAGCTTTCTTT
. TRBJ1-6 TRBD1 TRBV3-1/TRBV3-2 CASSLTGGGSPLHF TGTGCCAGCAGCCTTACAGGGGGAGGGTCACCCCTCCACTTT
. TRBJ1-2 . TRBV7-9 CASSQDFSYGYTF TGTGCCAGCAGCCAAGATTTCAGCTATGGCTACACCTTC
. TRBJ2-7 . TRBV15 CATSRWAGEQYF TGTGCCACCAGCAGATGGGCCGGCGAGCAGTACTTC
. TRBJ1-2 . TRBV29-1 CSVPTDGTYGYTF TGCAGCGTGCCCACCGACGGCACCTATGGCTACACCTTC
. TRBJ2-2 . TRBV7-9 CASSLNDPGELFF TGTGCCAGCAGCTTGAATGATCCCGGGGAGCTGTTTTTT
. TRBJ2-1 . TRBV7-2 CASSLGGTGGLFEQFF TGTGCCAGCAGCTTAGGAGGTACCGGAGGGCTTTTTGAGCAGTTCTTC
. TRBJ1-1 . TRBV19 CASSIGGVNTEAFF TGTGCCAGTAGTATAGGGGGGGTTAACACTGAAGCTTTCTTT
. TRBJ1-5 TRBD1 TRBV4-3 CASSQGTGGLNQPQHF TGCGCCAGCAGCCAGGGGACAGGGGGCCTCAATCAGCCCCAGCATTTT
. TRBJ1-2 . TRBV6-5 CASSSQGLYGYTF TGTGCCAGCAGCTCACAGGGACTCTATGGCTACACCTTC
. TRBJ1-4 TRBD1 TRBV5-4 CASGRYTGGSGNEKLFF TGTGCCAGCGGCCGTTACACAGGGGGCTCGGGTAATGAAAAACTGTTTTTT
. TRBJ2-1 . TRBV24-1 CATSDFMEHEQFF TGTGCCACCAGTGATTTCATGGAGCATGAGCAGTTCTTC
. TRBJ1-6 . TRBV6-5 CASSYQGLGHSPLHF TGTGCCAGCAGTTACCAGGGACTTGGGCATTCACCCCTCCACTTT
. TRBJ1-6 . TRBV4-1 CATATRDNSPLHF TGCGCCACCGCGACACGAGATAATTCACCCCTCCACTTT
. TRBJ1-2 TRBD1 TRBV30 CAWSAPGGANYGYTF TGTGCCTGGAGTGCTCCAGGGGGAGCTAACTATGGCTACACCTTC
. TRBJ2-2 TRBD1 TRBV7-6 CASSRDRGAGELFF TGTGCCAGCAGCCGGGACAGGGGGGCGGGGGAGCTGTTTTTT
once TRBJ1-3 TRBD1 TRBV15 CATSREAGGLSGNTIYF TGTGCCACCAGCAGAGAGGCAGGGGGTCTCTCTGGAAACACCATATATTTT
. TRBJ2-4 TRBD1 TRBV7-2 CASSNRPQGGIQYF TGTGCCAGCAGCAATAGACCACAGGGGGGCATTCAGTACTTC
. TRBJ1-4 . TRBV15 CATNRPPEKEKLFF TGTGCCACCAACCGGCCCCCGGAAAAGGAAAAACTGTTTTTT
. TRBJ1-2 . TRBV12-3/TRBV12-4 CASSGDNYGYTF TGTGCCAGCAGTGGGGACAACTATGGCTACACCTTC
few TRBJ1-2 TRBD1 TRBV27 CASSSAGTGAFGGYTF TGTGCCAGCAGTTCAGCTGGAACAGGGGCCTTTGGTGGCTACACCTTC